The clone carrying this TCR beta chain was counted a few times. The antigen is not known. Germline V gene lookup returns CDR1 SQVTM and CDR2 ANQGSEA. J lost 7 bases, V lost 7 bases, and 9 bases had no gene match. The CDR3 is 13 residues long. The data stem from a study of beta chain features in type 1 diabetes. Study-level points and caveats: Researchers caution that PCR might favor shorter templates, equally among patients and controls. For cells with high TCR expression, cDNA sequencing could yield over-representation.

The authors reverse transcribed all of the isolated RNA, so sequencing captured expressed TCRB transcripts. Sequenced naive, central memory and regulatory T cell samples produced an average of about 3.9 million reads. The table came from immunoSEQ multiplex PCR; TCRdb's copy has only in-frame clones and leaves some out. The sample records approximately 150,000 clones, about 10% being singletons. Input material: naive CD4+ T cells from blood. This TCR came from a man between 18 and 29 years old in good health. V gene TRBV29-1 combines with J gene TRBJ2-2; 7 bases are a match to TRBD1. The CDR3 reads CSAFRQGSGELFF. DNA for the CDR3: TGCAGCGCCTTTCGACAGGGAAGCGGGGAGCTGTTTTTT.